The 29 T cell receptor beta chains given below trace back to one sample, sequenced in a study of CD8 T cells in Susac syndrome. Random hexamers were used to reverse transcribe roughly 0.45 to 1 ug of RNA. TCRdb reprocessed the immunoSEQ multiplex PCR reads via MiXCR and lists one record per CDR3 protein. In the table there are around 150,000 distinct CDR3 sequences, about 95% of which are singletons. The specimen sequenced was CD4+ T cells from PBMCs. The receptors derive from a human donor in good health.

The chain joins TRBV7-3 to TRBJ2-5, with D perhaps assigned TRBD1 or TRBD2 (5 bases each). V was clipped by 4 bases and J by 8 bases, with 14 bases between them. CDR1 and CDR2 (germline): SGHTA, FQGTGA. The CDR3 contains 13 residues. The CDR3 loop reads CASSYAPGRTQYF. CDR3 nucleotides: TGTGCCAGCAGCTATGCACCAGGGAGAACCCAGTACTTC.

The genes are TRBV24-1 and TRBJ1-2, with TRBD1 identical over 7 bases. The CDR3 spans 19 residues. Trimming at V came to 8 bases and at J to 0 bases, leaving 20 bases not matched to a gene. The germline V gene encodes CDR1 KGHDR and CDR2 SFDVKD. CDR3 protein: CATKPLPGQRVPANYGYTF. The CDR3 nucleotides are TGTGCCACCAAGCCGCTGCCGGGACAGCGAGTCCCAGCTAACTATGGCTACACCTTC.

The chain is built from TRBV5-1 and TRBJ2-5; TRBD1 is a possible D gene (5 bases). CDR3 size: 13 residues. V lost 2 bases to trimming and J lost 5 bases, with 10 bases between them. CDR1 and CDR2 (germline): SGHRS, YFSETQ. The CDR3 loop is CASSLGQFETQYF. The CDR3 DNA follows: TGCGCCAGCAGCTTAGGACAATTCGAGACCCAGTACTTC.

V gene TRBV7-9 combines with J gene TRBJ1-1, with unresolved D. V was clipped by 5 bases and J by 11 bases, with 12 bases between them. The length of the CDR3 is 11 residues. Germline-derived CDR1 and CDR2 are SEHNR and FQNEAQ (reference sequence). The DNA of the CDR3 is TGTGCCAGCAGCCGCGACGAGGTGGCTTTCTTT. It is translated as CASSRDEVAFF. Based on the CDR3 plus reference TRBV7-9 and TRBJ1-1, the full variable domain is DTGVSQNPRHKITKRGQNVTFRCDPISEHNRLYWYRQTLGQGPEFLTYFQNEAQLEKSRLLSDRFSAERPKGSFSTLEIQRTEQGDSAMYLCASSRDEVAFFGQGTRLTVV.

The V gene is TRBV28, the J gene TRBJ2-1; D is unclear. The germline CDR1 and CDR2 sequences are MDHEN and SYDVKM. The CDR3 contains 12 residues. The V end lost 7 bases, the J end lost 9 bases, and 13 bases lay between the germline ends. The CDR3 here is CASTTGVLEQFF. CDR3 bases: TGTGCCAGCACCACTGGGGTGCTTGAGCAGTTCTTC.

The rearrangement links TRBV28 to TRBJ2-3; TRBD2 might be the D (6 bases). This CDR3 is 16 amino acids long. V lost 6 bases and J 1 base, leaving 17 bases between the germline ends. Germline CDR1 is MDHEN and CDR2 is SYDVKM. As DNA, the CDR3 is TGTGCCAGCAGCCCGGGGGACTCCATGGGCACAGATACGCAGTATTTT. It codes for CASSPGDSMGTDTQYF.

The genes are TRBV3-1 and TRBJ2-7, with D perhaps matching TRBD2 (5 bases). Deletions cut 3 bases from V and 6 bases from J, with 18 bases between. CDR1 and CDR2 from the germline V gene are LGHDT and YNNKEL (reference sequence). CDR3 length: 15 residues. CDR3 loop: CASSHYSSPEGEQYF. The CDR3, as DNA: TGTGCCAGCAGCCATTATTCTAGCCCGGAAGGCGAGCAGTACTTC.

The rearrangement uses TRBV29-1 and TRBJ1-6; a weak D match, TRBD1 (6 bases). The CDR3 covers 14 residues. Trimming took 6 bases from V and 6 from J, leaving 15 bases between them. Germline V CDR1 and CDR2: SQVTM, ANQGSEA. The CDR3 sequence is CSVRGPDLNSPLHF. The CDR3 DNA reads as TGCAGCGTCCGGGGGCCAGATCTTAATTCACCCCTCCACTTT.

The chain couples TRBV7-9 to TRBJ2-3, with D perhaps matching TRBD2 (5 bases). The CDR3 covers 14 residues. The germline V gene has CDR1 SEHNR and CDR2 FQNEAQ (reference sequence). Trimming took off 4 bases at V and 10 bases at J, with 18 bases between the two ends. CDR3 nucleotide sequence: TGTGCCAGCAGCTCTACTAGTTCCTTAGTCGCGCAGTATTTT. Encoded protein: CASSSTSSLVAQYF.

CDR3 amino acids: CASSYTQDYGYTF. CDR3 bases: TGTGCCAGCAGTTACACGCAGGACTATGGCTACACCTTC. This chain links TRBV6-2 or TRBV6-3 with TRBJ1-2; D is ambiguous. This CDR3 region has 13 residues. CDR1 is MNHEY and CDR2 is SVGEGT in the germline V gene. Trimming pared 2 bases from V and 3 bases from J, leaving 7 bases between.

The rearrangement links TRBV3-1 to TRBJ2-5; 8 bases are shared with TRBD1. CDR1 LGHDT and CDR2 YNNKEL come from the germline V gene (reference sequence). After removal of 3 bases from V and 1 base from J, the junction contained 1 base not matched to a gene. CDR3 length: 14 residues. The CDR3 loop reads CASSHGQGQETQYF. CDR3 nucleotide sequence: TGTGCCAGCAGCCACGGACAGGGCCAAGAGACCCAGTACTTC.

DNA of the CDR3: TGCGCCAGCAGCTTCCGTTCAGGACCTCGGGGCACCGGGGAGCTGTTTTTT. Translating gives CASSFRSGPRGTGELFF. V and J are TRBV5-1 and TRBJ2-2; D perhaps matches TRBD2 (5 bases). CDR3 length equals 17 residues. CDR1 and CDR2 from the germline V gene are SGHRS and YFSETQ. Trimming stripped 2 bases from V and 4 bases from J, with 18 bases between.

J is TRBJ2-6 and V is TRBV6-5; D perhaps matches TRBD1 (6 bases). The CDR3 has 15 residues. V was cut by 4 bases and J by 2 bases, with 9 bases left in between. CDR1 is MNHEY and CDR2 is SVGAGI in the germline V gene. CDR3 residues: CASSSAGAGANVLTF. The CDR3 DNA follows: TGTGCCAGCAGTTCCGCAGGGGCTGGGGCCAACGTCCTGACTTTC.

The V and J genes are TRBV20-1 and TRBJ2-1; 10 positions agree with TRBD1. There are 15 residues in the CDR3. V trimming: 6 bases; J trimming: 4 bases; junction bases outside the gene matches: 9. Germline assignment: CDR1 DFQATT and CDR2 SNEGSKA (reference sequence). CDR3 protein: CSAIQGDRGYNEQFF. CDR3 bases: TGCAGTGCCATACAGGGGGACAGGGGTTACAATGAGCAGTTCTTC.

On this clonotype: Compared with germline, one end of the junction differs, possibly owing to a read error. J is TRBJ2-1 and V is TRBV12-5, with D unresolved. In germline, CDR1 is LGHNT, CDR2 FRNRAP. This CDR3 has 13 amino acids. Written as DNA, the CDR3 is TGTGCTAGTGGGTTGGACCGATACAATGAGCAGTTCTTC. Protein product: CASGLDRYNEQFF.

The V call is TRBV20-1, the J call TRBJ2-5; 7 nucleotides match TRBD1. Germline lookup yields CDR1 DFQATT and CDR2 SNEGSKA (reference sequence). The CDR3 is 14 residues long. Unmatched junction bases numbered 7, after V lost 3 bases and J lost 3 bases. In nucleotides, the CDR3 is TGCAGTGCTAGTACCGGGACAGAGAAAGAGACCCAGTACTTC. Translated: CSASTGTEKETQYF.

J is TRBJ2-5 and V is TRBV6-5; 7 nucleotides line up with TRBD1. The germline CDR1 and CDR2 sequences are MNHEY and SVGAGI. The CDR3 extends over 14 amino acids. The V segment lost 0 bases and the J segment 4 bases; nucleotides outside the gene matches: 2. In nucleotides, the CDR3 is TGTGCCAGCAGTTACTCGGACAGGTCAGAGACCCAGTACTTC. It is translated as CASSYSDRSETQYF.

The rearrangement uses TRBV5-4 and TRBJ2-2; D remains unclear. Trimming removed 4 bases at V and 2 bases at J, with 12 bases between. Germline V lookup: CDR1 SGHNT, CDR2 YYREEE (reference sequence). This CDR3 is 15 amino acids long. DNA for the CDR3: TGTGCCAGCAGCCGACCGAGCCTAAACACCGGGGAGCTGTTTTTT. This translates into CASSRPSLNTGELFF.

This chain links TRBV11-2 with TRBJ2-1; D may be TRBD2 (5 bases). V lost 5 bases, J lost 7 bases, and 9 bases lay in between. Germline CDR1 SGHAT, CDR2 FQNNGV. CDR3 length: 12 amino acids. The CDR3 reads CASSRRRNEQFF. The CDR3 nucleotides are TGTGCCAGCAGCCGAAGGAGGAATGAGCAGTTCTTC.

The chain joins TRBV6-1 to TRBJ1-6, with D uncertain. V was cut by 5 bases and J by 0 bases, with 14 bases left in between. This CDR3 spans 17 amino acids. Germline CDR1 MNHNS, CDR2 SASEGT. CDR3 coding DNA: TGTGCCAGCAGTCCCGTCGTGATGAGCTCCTATAATTCACCCCTCCACTTT. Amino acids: CASSPVVMSSYNSPLHF.

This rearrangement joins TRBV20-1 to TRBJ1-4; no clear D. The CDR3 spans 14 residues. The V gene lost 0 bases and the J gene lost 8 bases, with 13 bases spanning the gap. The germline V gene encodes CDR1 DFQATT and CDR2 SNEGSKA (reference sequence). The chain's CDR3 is CSARDGSLREKLFF. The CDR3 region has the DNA TGCAGTGCTAGAGACGGAAGCCTGCGCGAAAAACTGTTTTTT.

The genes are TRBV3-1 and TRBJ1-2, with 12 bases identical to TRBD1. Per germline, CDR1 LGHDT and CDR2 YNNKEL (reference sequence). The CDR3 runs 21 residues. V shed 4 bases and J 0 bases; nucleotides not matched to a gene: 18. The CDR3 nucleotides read TGTGCCAGCAGCCGTGGGACAGGGGGCCGCGGCGCCCCTACCACTAACTATGGCTACACCTTC. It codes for CASSRGTGGRGAPTTNYGYTF. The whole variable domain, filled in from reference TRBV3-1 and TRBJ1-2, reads DTAVSQTPKYLVTQMGNDKSIKCEQNLGHDTMYWYKQDSKKFLKIMFSYNNKELIINETVPNRFSPKSPDKAHLNLHINSLELGDSAVYFCASSRGTGGRGAPTTNYGYTFGSGTRLTVV.

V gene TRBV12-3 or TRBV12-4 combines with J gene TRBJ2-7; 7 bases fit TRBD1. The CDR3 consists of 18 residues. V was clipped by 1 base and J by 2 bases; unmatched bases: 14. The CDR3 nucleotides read TGTGCCAGCAGTTTAGAAGGGTACCGGGACAGCACCACCTACGAGCAGTACTTC. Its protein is CASSLEGYRDSTTYEQYF.

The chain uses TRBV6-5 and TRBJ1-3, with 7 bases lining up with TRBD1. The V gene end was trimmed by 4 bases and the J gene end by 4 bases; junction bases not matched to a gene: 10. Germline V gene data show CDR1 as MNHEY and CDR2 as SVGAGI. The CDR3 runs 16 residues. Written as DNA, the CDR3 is TGTGCCAGCAGTTGGGACGTACAGGGGACAGGAAACACCATATATTTT. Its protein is CASSWDVQGTGNTIYF.

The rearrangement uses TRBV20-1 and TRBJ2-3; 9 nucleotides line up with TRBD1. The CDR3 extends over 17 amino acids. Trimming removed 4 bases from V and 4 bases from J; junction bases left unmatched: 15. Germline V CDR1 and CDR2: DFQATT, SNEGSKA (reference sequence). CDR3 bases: TGCAGTGCTACGGGGAGCTCAGGACAGGGGATGGCAGATACGCAGTATTTT. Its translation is CSATGSSGQGMADTQYF.

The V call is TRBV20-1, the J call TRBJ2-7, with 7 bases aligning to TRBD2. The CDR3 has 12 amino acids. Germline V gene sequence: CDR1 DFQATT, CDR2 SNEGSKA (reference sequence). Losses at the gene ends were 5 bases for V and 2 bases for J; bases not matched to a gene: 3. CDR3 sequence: CSAPGGTYEQYF. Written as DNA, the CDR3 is TGCAGTGCTCCCGGGGGGACCTACGAGCAGTACTTC.

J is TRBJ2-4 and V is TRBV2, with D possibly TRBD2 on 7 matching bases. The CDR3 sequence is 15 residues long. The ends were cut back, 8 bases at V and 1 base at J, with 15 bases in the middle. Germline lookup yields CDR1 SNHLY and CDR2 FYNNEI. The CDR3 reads CASWGGEEAKNIQYF. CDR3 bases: TGTGCCAGCTGGGGGGGCGAGGAGGCCAAAAACATTCAGTACTTC.

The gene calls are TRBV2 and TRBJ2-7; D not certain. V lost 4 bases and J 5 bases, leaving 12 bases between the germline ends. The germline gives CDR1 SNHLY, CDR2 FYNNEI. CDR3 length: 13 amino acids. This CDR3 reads CASSGVRVHEQYF. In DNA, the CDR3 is TGTGCCAGCAGTGGGGTAAGGGTCCACGAGCAGTACTTC.

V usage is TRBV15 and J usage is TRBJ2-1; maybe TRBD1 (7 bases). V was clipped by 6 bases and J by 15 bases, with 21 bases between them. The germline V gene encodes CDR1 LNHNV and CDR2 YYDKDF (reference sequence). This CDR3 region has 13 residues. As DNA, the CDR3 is TGTGCCACCAGGGACAGGCAGCTCGACGGGAGGTTCTTC. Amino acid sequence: CATRDRQLDGRFF.